The clone carrying this T cell receptor (beta chain) has at least ten counts. Its cognate antigen is unknown. Amplification of TCR beta CDR3 regions used RNA transcripts. First-round RT-PCR used HTBI primers; second-round multiplex PCR followed. TCRdb reanalysed the multiplex PCR reads using MiXCR and keeps one entry per CDR3 protein. The sample has roughly 350,000 distinct CDR3 sequences; roughly 17% are singletons. Aged 18 to 65, the patients with hyperthyroidism had under 2 months' duration and were newly diagnosed. Among the exclusions were patients with other autoimmune diseases, uncontrolled infections, pregnancy or lactation. This sample is drawn from a study of Graves' ophthalmopathy and Graves' hyperthyroidism. General study points: Researchers report that a 13-signature model separated ophthalmopathy from stable hyperthyroidism, posting under 90% sensitivity and roughly 81% specificity.

CDR3 size: 17 residues. V shed 4 bases and J 1 base; nucleotides not matched to a gene: 2. The sequencing sample was made of peripheral blood. This sequence was found in an adult woman with stable Graves' hyperthyroidism. This chain connects TRBV12-3 or TRBV12-4 to TRBJ2-2, with 14 bases fitting TRBD2. The CDR3 here is CASSSGTSGRNTGELFF. Here the CDR3 DNA reads TGTGCCAGCAGTTCCGGGACTAGCGGGAGGAACACCGGGGAGCTGTTTTTT.